This T cell receptor (beta chain) was captured by sequencing in a study of T-cell memory formation after mild COVID-19. This clonotype was picked up one time. Trimming took 8 bases from V and 13 from J, leaving 18 bases between them. The CDR3 is 13 residues long. Germline assignment: CDR1 SNHLY and CDR2 FYNNEI. From the 5' RACE reads, TCRdb called clonotypes with MiXCR, one entry per CDR3 protein. The sample shows 380,000 or so distinct CDR3 sequences, about 15% of them seen only once. The sequence was obtained from a man younger than 30 who had mild COVID-19 (a few samples of this study predate the infection). Cell type and time point are not known. The source material was PBMCs or a T cell subset sorted from them (not recorded which). The rearrangement joins TRBV2 to TRBJ1-6; no clear D gene. CDR3 amino acids: CASGFPQTVPLHF. CDR3 nucleotide sequence: TGTGCCAGCGGTTTCCCACAGACTGTCCCCCTCCACTTT.